This TCR beta chain was recovered during a study of radiotherapy plus CTLA-4 blockade in lung cancer. The wider study: Disease control was seen in about 34% of patients, objective responses in about 19%.

A remark on this clone: Its antigen is unknown. The sample contains more than one DNA sequence encoding this CDR3.

The CDR3 contains 18 residues. Between the trimmed V and J ends, which lost 1 base and 1 base, there was a span of 17 bases. Germline-derived CDR1 and CDR2 are SGDLS and YYNGEE. General observations from the study: Blood-borne expansion of tumor-derived TCR clones followed radiotherapy plus ipilimumab.

TCRdb keeps only in-frame clones here, not all; method: immunoSEQ multiplex PCR. The table lists some 90,000 clones, roughly 86% of them singletons, with more than 2% in the top ten. The study treated chemo-refractory metastatic non-small-cell lung cancer patients with focal radiation plus ipilimumab CTLA-4 blockade. The specimen comprised peripheral blood, sampled from a patient treated with radiotherapy plus ipilimumab. The receptor was derived from a human donor with non-small cell lung cancer who had a partial response to radiotherapy plus ipilimumab. The chain carries TRBV9 and TRBJ2-2; TRBD2 is a possible D gene (5 bases). DNA of the CDR3: TGTGCCAGCAGCGTATCCTCCTCACCCGGGGAGAACACCGGGGAGCTGTTTTTT. Its protein product is CASSVSSSPGENTGELFF. The variable domain in full, with the rest retrieved from reference TRBV9 and TRBJ2-2, is DSGVTQTPKHLITATGQRVTLRCSPRSGDLSVYWYQQSLDQGLQFLIQYYNGEERAKGNILERFSAQQFPDLHSELNLSSLELGDSALYFCASSVSSSPGENTGELFFGEGSRLTVL.